What follows are 11 T cell receptor beta chains derived from one specimen sequenced in a study of regulatory dendritic cells for organ transplantation. Measured with immunoSEQ multiplex PCR; TCRdb has only the in-frame clones, and not every one. The sample contains 5,500 to 7,000 clones, around three fifths of which appear only once. The specimen was memory CD8+ T cells from blood. The sample's subset: CD45RO+ memory T cells. Source of these receptors: a human donor in good health.

The chain employs TRBV15 and TRBJ2-7; tentative D call: TRBD2 (6 bases). Germline V gene sequence: CDR1 LNHNV, CDR2 YYDKDF (reference sequence). V was pared by 3 bases and J by 1 base, with 10 bases between. This CDR3 is 14 amino acids long. This chain's CDR3 is CATSSEAGSYEQYF. As DNA, the CDR3 is TGTGCCACCAGCAGCGAAGCGGGTTCCTACGAGCAGTACTTC.

The J gene is TRBJ2-7, the V gene TRBV5-4; 11 nucleotides align to TRBD1. V lost 3 bases and J lost 12; bases outside the gene matches: 11. This CDR3 region has 14 residues. Germline loops: CDR1 SGHNT, CDR2 YYREEE (reference sequence). DNA of the CDR3: TGTGCCAGCAGCTCCCCCGGGACAGGGGGTTTGAGGTACTTC. Protein product: CASSSPGTGGLRYF.

This clone is categorized as medium-sized (0.01 to 0.1%). The chain couples TRBV6-1 to TRBJ1-1; D is ambiguous. The germline V gene encodes CDR1 MNHNS and CDR2 SASEGT. Deletions cut 2 bases from V and 2 bases from J, with 9 bases between. CDR3 length: 14 amino acids. Written as DNA, the CDR3 is TGTGCCAGCAGTGAACTGGGCCGTAACACTGAAGCTTTCTTT. Encoded protein: CASSELGRNTEAFF.

The rearrangement joins TRBV27 to TRBJ1-2; 10 bases match TRBD1. V was pared by 3 bases and J by 7 bases, with 2 bases of the junction left unmatched. Germline CDR1 is MNHEY and CDR2 is SMNVEV (reference sequence). This CDR3 is built from 13 residues. In nucleotides, the CDR3 is TGTGCCAGCAGTTTGGGGACAGGGGTTGGCTACACCTTC. Translating it yields CASSLGTGVGYTF.

In this sample, this clone turned up a few times. Here the CDR3 DNA reads TGCGCCAGCAGCCAAGGGGACAGGGAAGGAAAGCCCCAGCATTTT. This translates into CASSQGDREGKPQHF. This chain uses TRBV4-1 with TRBJ1-5; 9 nucleotides align to TRBD1. The junction had 6 bases not matched to a gene; V was cut back by 1 base and J by 8 bases. CDR1 is MGHRA and CDR2 is YSYEKL in the germline V gene. The CDR3 is made up of 15 amino acids.

The V gene is TRBV19, the J gene TRBJ2-3, with TRBD2 matching 7 bases. V dropped 5 bases and J dropped 0; count of bases not matched to a gene: 5. CDR3 length: 15 amino acids. The germline V gene has CDR1 LNHDA and CDR2 SQIVND (reference sequence). The DNA of the CDR3 is TGTGCCAGTAGTTATGGGGGGGGAAGCACAGATACGCAGTATTTT. Encoded protein: CASSYGGGSTDTQYF. Combining the CDR3 with reference TRBV19 and TRBJ2-3 gives the whole variable domain DGGITQSPKYLFRKEGQNVTLSCEQNLNHDAMYWYRQDPGQGLRLIYYSQIVNDFQKGDIAEGYSVSREKKESFPLTVTSAQKNPTAFYLCASSYGGGSTDTQYFGPGTRLTVL.

The chain couples TRBV4-3 to TRBJ1-3, with TRBD1 as a possible D gene (6 bases). V lost 0 bases and J lost 0, with 12 bases in between. Germline values: CDR1 LGHNA, CDR2 YSLEER. The CDR3 spans 17 residues. The CDR3 loop reads CASSQDRDTGSGNTIYF. The CDR3 DNA reads as TGCGCCAGCAGCCAAGACCGGGACACCGGCTCTGGAAACACCATATATTTT.

This clone counts as large. The gene calls are TRBV9 and TRBJ2-2, with D possibly TRBD1 on 6 matching bases. Germline loops: CDR1 SGDLS, CDR2 YYNGEE. V lost 1 base and J lost 5, with 15 bases in between. This CDR3 comprises 16 residues. The CDR3 sequence is CASSVTYRVGTGELFF. DNA of the CDR3: TGTGCCAGCAGCGTAACTTACAGGGTAGGGACCGGGGAGCTGTTTTTT.

This clone was detected only a few times. The rearrangement joins TRBV5-4 to TRBJ1-1; D gene ambiguous. Per germline, CDR1 SGHNT and CDR2 YYREEE (reference sequence). V shed 3 bases and J shed 6 bases, with 12 bases lying between them. There are 13 residues in the CDR3. The CDR3 DNA is TGTGCCAGCAGCTCCCCCCCAACGGCTGAAGCTTTCTTT. Amino acid sequence: CASSSPPTAEAFF.

This rearrangement joins TRBV19 to TRBJ1-3, with a tentative D call TRBD1 (5 bases). CDR3 length: 15 amino acids. CDR1 is LNHDA, CDR2 SQIVND, per germline (reference sequence). Trimming cost V 6 bases and J 1 base, with 13 bases left between them. CDR3 nucleotide sequence: TGTGCCAGTAGCCCCGCGGGGGGTTCTGGAAACACCATATATTTT. This encodes CASSPAGGSGNTIYF.

The chain couples TRBV9 to TRBJ1-1, with D possibly matching TRBD1 (6 bases). Germline V gene lookup returns CDR1 SGDLS and CDR2 YYNGEE. V lost 4 bases, J lost 0 bases, and 19 bases lay in between. The length of the CDR3 is 17 residues. This CDR3 reads CASSPRPRTALNTEAFF. The DNA of the CDR3 is TGTGCCAGCAGCCCCCGTCCGCGGACAGCTTTGAACACTGAAGCTTTCTTT.